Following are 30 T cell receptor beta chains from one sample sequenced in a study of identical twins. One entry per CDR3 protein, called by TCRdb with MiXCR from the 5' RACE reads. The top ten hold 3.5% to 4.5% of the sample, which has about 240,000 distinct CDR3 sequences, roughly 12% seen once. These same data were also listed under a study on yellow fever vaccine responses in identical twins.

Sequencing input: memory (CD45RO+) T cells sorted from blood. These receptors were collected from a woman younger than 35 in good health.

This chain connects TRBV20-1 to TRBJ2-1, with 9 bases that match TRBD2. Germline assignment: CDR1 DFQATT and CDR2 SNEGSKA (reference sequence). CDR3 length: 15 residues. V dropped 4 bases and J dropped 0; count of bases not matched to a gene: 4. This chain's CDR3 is CSATAGGSSYNEQFF. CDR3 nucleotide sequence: TGCAGTGCTACCGCGGGAGGGAGCTCCTACAATGAGCAGTTCTTC.

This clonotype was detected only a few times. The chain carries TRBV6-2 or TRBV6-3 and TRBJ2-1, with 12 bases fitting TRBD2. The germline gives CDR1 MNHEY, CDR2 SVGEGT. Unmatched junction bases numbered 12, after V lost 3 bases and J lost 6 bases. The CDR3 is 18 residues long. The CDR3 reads CASSYAGLAGGPVNEQFF. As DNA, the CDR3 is TGTGCCAGCAGTTATGCTGGGCTAGCGGGGGGGCCTGTCAATGAGCAGTTCTTC.

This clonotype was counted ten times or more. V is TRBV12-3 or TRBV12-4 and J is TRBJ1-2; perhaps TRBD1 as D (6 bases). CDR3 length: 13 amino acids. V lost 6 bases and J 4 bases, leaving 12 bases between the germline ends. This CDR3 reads CASSPTGTYGYTF. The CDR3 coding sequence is TGTGCCAGCAGCCCTACAGGGACCTATGGCTACACCTTC.

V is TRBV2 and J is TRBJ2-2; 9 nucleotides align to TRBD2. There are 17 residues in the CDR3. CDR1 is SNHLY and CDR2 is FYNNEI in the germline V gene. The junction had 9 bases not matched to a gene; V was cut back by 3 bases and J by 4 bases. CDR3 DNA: TGTGCCAGCAGTGAGACGGCTGCGGGGGGGGGCACCGGGGAGCTGTTTTTT. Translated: CASSETAAGGGTGELFF.

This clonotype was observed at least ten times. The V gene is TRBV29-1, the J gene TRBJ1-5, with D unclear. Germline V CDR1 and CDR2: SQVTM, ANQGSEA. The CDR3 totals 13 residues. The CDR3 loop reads CSATDGVNQPQHF. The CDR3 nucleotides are TGCAGTGCCACGGACGGGGTGAATCAGCCCCAGCATTTT.

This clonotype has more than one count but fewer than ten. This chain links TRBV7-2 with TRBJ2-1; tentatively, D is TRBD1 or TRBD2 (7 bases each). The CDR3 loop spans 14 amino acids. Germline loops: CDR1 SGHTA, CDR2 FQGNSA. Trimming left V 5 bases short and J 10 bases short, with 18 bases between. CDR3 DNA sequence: TGTGCCAGCAGCCCCGTAGGGAGGGGGCTGGAGCAGTTCTTC. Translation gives CASSPVGRGLEQFF.

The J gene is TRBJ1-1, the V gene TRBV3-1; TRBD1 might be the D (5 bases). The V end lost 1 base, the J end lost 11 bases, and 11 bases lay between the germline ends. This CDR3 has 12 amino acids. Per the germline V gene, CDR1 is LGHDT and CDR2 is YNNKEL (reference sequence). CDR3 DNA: TGTGCCAGCAGCCAAGGAGGGACGGGTGCTTTCTTT. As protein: CASSQGGTGAFF.

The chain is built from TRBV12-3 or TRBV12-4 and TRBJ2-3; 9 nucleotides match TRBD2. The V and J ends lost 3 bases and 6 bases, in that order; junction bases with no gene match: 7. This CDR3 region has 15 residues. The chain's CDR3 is CASSLSGGRYDTQYF. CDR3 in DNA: TGTGCCAGCAGTTTGAGCGGGGGGCGTTATGATACGCAGTATTTT.

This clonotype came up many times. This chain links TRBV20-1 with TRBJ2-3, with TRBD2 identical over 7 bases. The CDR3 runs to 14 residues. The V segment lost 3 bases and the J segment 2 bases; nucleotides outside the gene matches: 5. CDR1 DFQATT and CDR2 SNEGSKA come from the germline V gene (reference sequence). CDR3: CSASKGRATDTQYF. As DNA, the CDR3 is TGCAGTGCTAGCAAGGGGAGGGCCACAGATACGCAGTATTTT.

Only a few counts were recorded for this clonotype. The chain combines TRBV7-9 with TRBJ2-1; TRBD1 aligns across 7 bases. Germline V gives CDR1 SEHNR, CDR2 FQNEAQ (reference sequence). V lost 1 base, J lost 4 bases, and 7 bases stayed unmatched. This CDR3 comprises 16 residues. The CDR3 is CASSLGSQGEYNEQFF. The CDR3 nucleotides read TGTGCCAGCAGCTTAGGGTCCCAGGGGGAGTACAATGAGCAGTTCTTC. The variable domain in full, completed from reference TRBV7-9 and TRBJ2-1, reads DTGVSQNPRHKITKRGQNVTFRCDPISEHNRLYWYRQTLGQGPEFLTYFQNEAQLEKSRLLSDRFSAERPKGSFSTLEIQRTEQGDSAMYLCASSLGSQGEYNEQFFGPGTRLTVL.

CDR3 coding DNA: TGTGCCACCCGGTCGCGGGCCACCGGGGAGCTGTTTTTT. Residues: CATRSRATGELFF. This chain connects TRBV6-6 to TRBJ2-2, with D possibly being TRBD2 (5 bases). The V and J ends lost 10 bases and 4 bases respectively, with 13 bases between them. CDR3 size: 13 residues. The germline gives CDR1 MNHNY, CDR2 SVGAGI (reference sequence).

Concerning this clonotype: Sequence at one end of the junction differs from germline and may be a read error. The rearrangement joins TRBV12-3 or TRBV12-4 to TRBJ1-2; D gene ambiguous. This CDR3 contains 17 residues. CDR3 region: CASGPRQITMATPHGSF. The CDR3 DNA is TGTGCCAGCGGTCCGAGACAAATAACTATGGCTACACCCCATGGGTCGTTC.

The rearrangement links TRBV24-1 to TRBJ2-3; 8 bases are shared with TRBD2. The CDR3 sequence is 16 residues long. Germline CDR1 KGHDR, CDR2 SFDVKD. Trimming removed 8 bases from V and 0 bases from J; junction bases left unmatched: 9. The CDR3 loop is CATTNGLAASTDTQYF. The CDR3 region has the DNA TGTGCCACCACCAATGGACTAGCTGCCAGCACAGATACGCAGTATTTT.

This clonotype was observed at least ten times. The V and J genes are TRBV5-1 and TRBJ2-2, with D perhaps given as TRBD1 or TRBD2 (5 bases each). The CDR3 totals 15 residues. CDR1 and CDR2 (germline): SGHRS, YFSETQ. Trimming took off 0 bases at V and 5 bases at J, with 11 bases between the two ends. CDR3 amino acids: CASSLDGAGTGELFF. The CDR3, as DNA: TGCGCCAGCAGCTTGGACGGGGCAGGGACCGGGGAGCTGTTTTTT.

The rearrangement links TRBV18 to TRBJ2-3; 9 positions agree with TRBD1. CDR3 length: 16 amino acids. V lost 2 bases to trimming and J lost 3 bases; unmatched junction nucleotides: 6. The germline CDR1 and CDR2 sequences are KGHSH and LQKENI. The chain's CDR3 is CASSPRVTGGTDTQYF. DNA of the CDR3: TGTGCCAGCTCACCAAGGGTGACAGGGGGAACAGATACGCAGTATTTT.

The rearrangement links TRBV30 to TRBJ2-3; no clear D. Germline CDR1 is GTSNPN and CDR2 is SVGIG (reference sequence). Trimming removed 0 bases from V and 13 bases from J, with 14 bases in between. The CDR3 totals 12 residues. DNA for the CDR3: TGTGCCTGGAGTGTTAGTGGCACGCAGGAGTATTTT. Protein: CAWSVSGTQEYF.

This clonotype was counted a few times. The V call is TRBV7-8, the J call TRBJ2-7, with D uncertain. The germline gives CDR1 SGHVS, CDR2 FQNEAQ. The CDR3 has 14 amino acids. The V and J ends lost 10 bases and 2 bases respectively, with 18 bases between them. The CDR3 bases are TGTGCCACCCAAGCCGGTGCCCCGCCCTACGAGCAGTACTTC. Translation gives CATQAGAPPYEQYF.

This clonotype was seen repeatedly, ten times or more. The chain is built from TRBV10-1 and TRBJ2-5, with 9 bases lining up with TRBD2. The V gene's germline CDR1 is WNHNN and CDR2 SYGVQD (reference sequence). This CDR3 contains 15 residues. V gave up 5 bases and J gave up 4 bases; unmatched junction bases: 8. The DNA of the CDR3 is TGCGCCAGCAGTCTTAGCGGGAGATGGGGAGAGACCCAGTACTTC. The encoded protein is CASSLSGRWGETQYF.

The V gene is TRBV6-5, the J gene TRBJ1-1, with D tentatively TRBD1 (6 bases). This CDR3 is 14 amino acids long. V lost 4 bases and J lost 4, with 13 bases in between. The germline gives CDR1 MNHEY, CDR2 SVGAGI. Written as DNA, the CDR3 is TGTGCCAGCAGTTTCAGGGGCGGCGGCACTGAAGCTTTCTTT. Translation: CASSFRGGGTEAFF.

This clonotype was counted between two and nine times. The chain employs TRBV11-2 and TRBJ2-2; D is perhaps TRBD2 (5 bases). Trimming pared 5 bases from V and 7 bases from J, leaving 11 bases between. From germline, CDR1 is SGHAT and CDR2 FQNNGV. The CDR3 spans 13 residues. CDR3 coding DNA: TGTGCCAGCAGCGTCGTGCGGGTCGGGGAGCTGTTTTTT. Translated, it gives CASSVVRVGELFF.

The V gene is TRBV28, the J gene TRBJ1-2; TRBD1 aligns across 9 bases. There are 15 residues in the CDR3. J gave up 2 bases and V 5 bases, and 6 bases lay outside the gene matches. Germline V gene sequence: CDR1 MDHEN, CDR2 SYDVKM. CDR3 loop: CASSPYGQGNYGYTF. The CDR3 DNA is TGTGCCAGCAGTCCTTACGGACAGGGGAACTATGGCTACACCTTC.

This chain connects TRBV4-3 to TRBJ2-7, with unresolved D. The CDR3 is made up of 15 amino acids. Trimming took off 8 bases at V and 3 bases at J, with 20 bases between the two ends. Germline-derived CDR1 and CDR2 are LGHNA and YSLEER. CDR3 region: CASDQAPSQDYEQYF. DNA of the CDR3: TGCGCCAGCGACCAAGCACCCTCTCAGGACTACGAGCAGTACTTC.

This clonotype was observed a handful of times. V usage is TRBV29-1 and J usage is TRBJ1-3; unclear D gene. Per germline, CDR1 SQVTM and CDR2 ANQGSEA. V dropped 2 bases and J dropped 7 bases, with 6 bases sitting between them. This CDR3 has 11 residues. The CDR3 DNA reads TGCAGCGTTGAATCCGAGAACACCATATATTTT. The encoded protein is CSVESENTIYF. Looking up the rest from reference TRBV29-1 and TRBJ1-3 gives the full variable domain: SAVISQKPSRDICQRGTSLTIQCQVDSQVTMMFWYRQQPGQSLTLIATANQGSEATYESGFVIDKFPISRPNLTFSTLTVSNMSPEDSSIYLCSVESENTIYFGEGSWLTVV.

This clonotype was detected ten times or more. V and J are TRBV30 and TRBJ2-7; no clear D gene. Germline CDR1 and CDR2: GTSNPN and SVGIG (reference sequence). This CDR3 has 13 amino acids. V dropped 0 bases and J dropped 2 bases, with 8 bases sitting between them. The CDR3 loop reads CAWSVGQTYEQYF. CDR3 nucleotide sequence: TGTGCCTGGAGTGTTGGGCAGACCTACGAGCAGTACTTC.

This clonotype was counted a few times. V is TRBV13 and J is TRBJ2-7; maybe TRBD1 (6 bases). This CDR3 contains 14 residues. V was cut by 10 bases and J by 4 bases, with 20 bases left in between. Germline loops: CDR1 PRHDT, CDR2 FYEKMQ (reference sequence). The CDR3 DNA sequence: TGTGCCACCTGCGAGTGGGGAAGGGGGTACGAGCAGTACTTC. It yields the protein CATCEWGRGYEQYF.

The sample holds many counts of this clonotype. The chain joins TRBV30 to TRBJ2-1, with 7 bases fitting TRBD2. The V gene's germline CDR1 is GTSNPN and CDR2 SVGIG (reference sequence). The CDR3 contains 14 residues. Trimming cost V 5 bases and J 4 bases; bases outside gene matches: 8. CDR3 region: CAWSSGALYNEQFF. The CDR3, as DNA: TGTGCCTGGTCTAGCGGAGCCTTATACAATGAGCAGTTCTTC.

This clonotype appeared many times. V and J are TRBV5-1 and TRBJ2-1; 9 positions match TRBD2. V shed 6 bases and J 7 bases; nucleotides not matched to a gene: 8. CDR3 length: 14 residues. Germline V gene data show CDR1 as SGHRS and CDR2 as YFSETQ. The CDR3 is CASMPGLASNEQFF. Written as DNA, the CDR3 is TGCGCCAGCATGCCGGGACTAGCATCGAATGAGCAGTTCTTC.

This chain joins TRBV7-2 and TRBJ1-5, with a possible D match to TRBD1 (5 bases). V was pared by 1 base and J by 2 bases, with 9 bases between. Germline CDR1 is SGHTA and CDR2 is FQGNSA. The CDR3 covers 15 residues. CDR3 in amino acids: CASSLVGAGNQPQHF. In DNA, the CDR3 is TGTGCCAGCAGCTTAGTAGGGGCCGGCAATCAGCCCCAGCATTTT. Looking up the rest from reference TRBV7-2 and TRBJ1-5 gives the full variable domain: GAGVSQSPSNKVTEKGKDVELRCDPISGHTALYWYRQSLGQGLEFLIYFQGNSAPDKSGLPSDRFSAERTGGSVSTLTIQRTQQEDSAVYLCASSLVGAGNQPQHFGDGTRLSIL.

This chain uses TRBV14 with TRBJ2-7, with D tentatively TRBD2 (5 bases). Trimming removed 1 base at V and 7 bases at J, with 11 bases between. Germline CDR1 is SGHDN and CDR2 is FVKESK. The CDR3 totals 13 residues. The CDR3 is CASSQVRTGEQYF. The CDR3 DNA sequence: TGTGCCAGCAGCCAAGTTCGAACGGGGGAGCAGTACTTC.

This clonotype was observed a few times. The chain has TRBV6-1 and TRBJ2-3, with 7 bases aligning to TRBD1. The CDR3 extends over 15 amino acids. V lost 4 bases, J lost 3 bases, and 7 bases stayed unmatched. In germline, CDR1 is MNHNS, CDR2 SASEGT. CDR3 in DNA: TGTGCCAGCAGTGCGACAGGGTCCATAACAGATACGCAGTATTTT. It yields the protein CASSATGSITDTQYF.